This is a list of T cell receptor beta chains from one sample in a study of Graves' ophthalmopathy and Graves' hyperthyroidism. From the multiplex PCR reads, TCRdb called clonotypes with MiXCR, one entry per CDR3 protein. The data contain 580,000 or so distinct CDR3 sequences, just under 40% of them singletons. What was sequenced was peripheral blood or thyroid tissue (not recorded which). The receptors derive from an adult man with Graves' hyperthyroidism. CDR3s include the opening cysteine and the closing phenylalanine or tryptophan. D genes are given only for firm matches. Clone sizes are given selectively: once, few, many, or a class where the clone is expanded.

>NA|NA|15|TRBV20-1|TRBJ2-1
TGCAGTGCGGGGGGCCGCGGCGGAGGACTGAATGAGCAGTTCTTC
CSAGGRGGGLNEQFF
>many|NA|12|TRBV29-1|TRBJ1-2
TGCAGCGTTGGAGGGACATCCTATGGCTACACCTTC
CSVGGTSYGYTF
>NA|NA|18|TRBV7-3|TRBJ1-6
TGCGCCAGCAGCCACTACGACAAGCCGAGCTCCTATAATTCACCCCTCCACTTT
CASSHYDKPSSYNSPLHF
>NA|NA|15|TRBV7-8|TRBJ2-5
TGTGCCAGCAGTTTGGGCCCATCGGGGGCCACGACCCAGTACTTC
CASSLGPSGATTQYF
>NA|NA|10|TRBV2|TRBJ1-2
TGTGCCAGCTCGGATCCAAGCTACACCTTC
CASSDPSYTF
>NA|TRBD1|17|TRBV6-1|TRBJ1-5
TGTGCCATCAGTGAAGGGCTGGGACAGACTAGCAATCAGCCCCAGCATTTT
CAISEGLGQTSNQPQHF
>NA|NA|18|TRBV5-1|TRBJ2-6
TGCGCCAGCAGCTTGGATTCAGGGGCGACTTCTGGGGCCAACGTCCTGACTTTC
CASSLDSGATSGANVLTF
>NA|TRBD1|13|TRBV29-1|TRBJ2-7
TGCAGCGTTGCGTCCCCGGTGGGCAGGGGGCTGTACTTC
CSVASPVGRGLYF
>NA|TRBD1|14|TRBV19|TRBJ1-2
TGTGCCAGTAGTATCTCGACAGGGGGATATGGCTACACCTTC
CASSISTGGYGYTF
>few|NA|15|TRBV6-1|TRBJ1-1
TGTGCCAGCAGTGAAGCTTTCCCTCGGGACACTGAAGCTTTCTTT
CASSEAFPRDTEAFF
>once|NA|16|TRBV7-6|TRBJ2-6
TGTGCCAGCGGCCTAACAGGGAACTCTGGGGCCAACGTCCTGACTTTC
CASGLTGNSGANVLTF
>NA|NA|16|TRBV11-2|TRBJ2-1
TGTGCCAGCAGCGAACATGTCGTTTTCGGAGGCAATGAGCAGTTCTTC
CASSEHVVFGGNEQFF
>NA|TRBD1|14|TRBV7-8|TRBJ1-2
TGTGCCAGCAGCCGACAGGGAGCAGGCTATGGCTACACCTTC
CASSRQGAGYGYTF
>NA|NA|15|TRBV9|TRBJ2-7
TGTGCCAGCAGTTTATCGAGGACGCTTGCCAACAAGCAGTACTTC
CASSLSRTLANKQYF
>NA|TRBD2|15|TRBV11-2|TRBJ2-3
TGTGCCAGCAGCTCTTGGGCGGGAGGCACAGATACGCAGTATTTT
CASSSWAGGTDTQYF
>many|NA|16|TRBV24-1|TRBJ1-4
TGTGCCACCAGTGACGGACAGCCTGCAACTAATGAAAAACTGTTTTTT
CATSDGQPATNEKLFF
>NA|TRBD1|17|TRBV7-2|TRBJ1-4
TGTGCCAGCAGCCCGACCCCGGGACAGGTGAACACTGATAAACTGTTTTTT
CASSPTPGQVNTDKLFF
>NA|TRBD2|15|TRBV12-5|TRBJ2-1
TGTGCCAGCAGGCCGACTAGCGGGGCTCTCAATGAGCAGTTCTTC
CASRPTSGALNEQFF
>once|NA|13|TRBV19|TRBJ1-1
TGTGCCAGTAGTTTTGCGGGATCTACTGAAGCTTTCTTT
CASSFAGSTEAFF
>NA|NA|15|TRBV7-8|TRBJ1-6
TGTGCCAGCAGCTTAGTAGACAGAAATAATTCACCCCTCCACTTT
CASSLVDRNNSPLHF
>few|TRBD1|12|TRBV29-1|TRBJ1-4
TGCAGCGTTGGGACAGGGCGTGAAAAACTGTTTTTT
CSVGTGREKLFF
>NA|NA|17|TRBV10-2|TRBJ1-2
TGCGCCAGCACCATTAGCGGGATGGACAGAGGCTACTATGGCTACACCTTC
CASTISGMDRGYYGYTF
>once|NA|15|TRBV5-4|TRBJ2-3
TGTGCCAGCAGCTTGGATGTCAGGTCCACAGATACGCAGTATTTT
CASSLDVRSTDTQYF
>many|NA|14|TRBV9|TRBJ1-3
TGTGCCAGCAGCGTAGGGGTTATTGGAAACACCATATATTTT
CASSVGVIGNTIYF
>many|NA|16|TRBV6-6|TRBJ1-6
TGTGCCAGCAACCCGGTGGCCTCCTCCTATAATTCACCCCTCCACTTT
CASNPVASSYNSPLHF
>many|TRBD2|16|TRBV7-2|TRBJ2-1
TGTGCCAGCAGCTCTGCCTCGGGACTAGCGGACAATGAGCAGTTCTTC
CASSSASGLADNEQFF
>NA|NA|14|TRBV12-3/TRBV12-4|TRBJ2-2
TGTGCCAGCAGTTGGCAGGCGGGTGTCGGGGAGCTGTTTTTT
CASSWQAGVGELFF
>few|NA|14|TRBV24-1|TRBJ2-3
TGTGCCACCAGTGGTACAGGAAGCACAGATACGCAGTATTTT
CATSGTGSTDTQYF
>NA|NA|17|TRBV2|TRBJ1-5
TGTGCCAGCAGTGGTAGCGGGGGGGACCTTTTTTTCCAGCCCCAGCATTTT
CASSGSGGDLFFQPQHF
>few|TRBD1|15|TRBV19|TRBJ2-7
TGTGCCAGTAGTATGGGACAGGGAGATACCTACGAGCAGTACTTC
CASSMGQGDTYEQYF
>NA|NA|11|TRBV2|TRBJ2-7
TGTGCCAGCAGGGACAGAAAAAACGTGTACTTC
CASRDRKNVYF
>once|NA|15|TRBV7-9|TRBJ2-6
TGTGCCAGCAGCTTTAAACCAGGGGGGGTCAACGTCCTGACTTTC
CASSFKPGGVNVLTF
>many|NA|13|TRBV19|TRBJ2-5
TGTGCCAGTAGTGAGTTAGCCTCGGAGACCCAGTACTTC
CASSELASETQYF
>many|NA|15|TRBV12-3/TRBV12-4|TRBJ1-6
TGTGCCAGCAGCTTAACGGGCTCCTATAATTCACCCCTCCACTTT
CASSLTGSYNSPLHF
>NA|TRBD1|16|TRBV9|TRBJ1-1
TGTGCCAGCAGCGTCAATGCGGGACAGATTGACACTGAAGCTTTCTTT
CASSVNAGQIDTEAFF
>few|NA|11|TRBV29-1|TRBJ2-1
TGCAGCGTACTCTCTAACAATGAGCAGTTCTTC
CSVLSNNEQFF
>few|NA|14|TRBV28|TRBJ2-7
TGTGCCAGCAGTTTTGCGGGAACCAGGTACGAGCAGTACTTC
CASSFAGTRYEQYF
>many|NA|12|TRBV5-6|TRBJ1-1
TGTGCCAGCAGCCCCTCGACAGGACGGGCTTTCTTT
CASSPSTGRAFF
>NA|TRBD1|15|TRBV25-1|TRBJ1-1
TGTGCCAGCAGTCCTACGGGACAGTCCATAACTGAAGCTTTCTTT
CASSPTGQSITEAFF
>few|NA|14|TRBV25-1|TRBJ2-3
TGTGCCAGCAGTGATGGGGGGTCGAGAGATACGCAGTATTTT
CASSDGGSRDTQYF
>few|NA|15|TRBV9|TRBJ1-1
TGTGCCAGCAGCGCTCCCAGGGGTGTGAACACTGAAGCTTTCTTT
CASSAPRGVNTEAFF
>many|NA|15|TRBV5-4|TRBJ2-6
TGTGCCAGCGGGGAGGAATACTCTGGGGCCAACGTCCTGACTTTC
CASGEEYSGANVLTF
>NA|NA|15|TRBV5-8|TRBJ1-2
TGTGCCATCCCTACATGGGGCCTCCTCAACTATGGCTACACCTTC
CAIPTWGLLNYGYTF
>few|TRBD1|14|TRBV7-9|TRBJ1-1
TGTGCCAGCAGCTTTGGGGCAGGGGGCACTGAAGCTTTCTTT
CASSFGAGGTEAFF
>many|NA|11|TRBV7-9|TRBJ2-2
TGTGCCACCTTGGACACCGGGGAGCTGTTTTTT
CATLDTGELFF